Below, 21 T cell receptor beta chains from the same sample are listed, as sequenced in a study of blood T cell repertoires in COVID-19. The data were produced by immunoSEQ multiplex PCR, yet TCRdb's version contains in-frame clones alone and is incomplete. The sample lists some 170,000 clones; over 80% were seen once. The sequencing input was peripheral blood. Receptor source: a woman between 45 and 60 years old with acute or convalescent COVID-19.

To note about this clone: Other nucleotide sequences from this sample produce the same CDR3. The rearrangement joins TRBV6-2 or TRBV6-3 to TRBJ1-2; a possible D gene is TRBD1 (5 bases). CDR1 is MNHEY, CDR2 SVGEGT, per germline. This CDR3 contains 12 residues. V was clipped by 5 bases and J by 5 bases, with 9 bases between them. Here the CDR3 DNA reads TGTGCCAGCAGTCCCCGACAGTATGGCTACACCTTC. Protein sequence: CASSPRQYGYTF.

The chain combines TRBV7-2 with TRBJ1-3; D call uncertain. This CDR3 contains 14 residues. The V gene lost 1 base and the J gene lost 2 bases, with 6 bases spanning the gap. CDR1 and CDR2 (germline): SGHTA, FQGNSA. CDR3: CASSLVAAGNTIYF. CDR3 in DNA: TGTGCCAGCAGCTTAGTGGCGGCTGGAAACACCATATATTTT.

There are a few counts of this clone. This chain links TRBV19 with TRBJ1-1, with 8 bases identical to TRBD1. V dropped 2 bases and J dropped 0; count of bases not matched to a gene: 5. Germline loops: CDR1 LNHDA, CDR2 SQIVND (reference sequence). The CDR3 consists of 16 residues. This chain's CDR3 is CASSIPGDRMNTEAFF. CDR3 nucleotides: TGTGCCAGTAGTATACCGGGGGACAGGATGAACACTGAAGCTTTCTTT. The full variable domain, with the rest looked up from reference TRBV19 and TRBJ1-1, is DGGITQSPKYLFRKEGQNVTLSCEQNLNHDAMYWYRQDPGQGLRLIYYSQIVNDFQKGDIAEGYSVSREKKESFPLTVTSAQKNPTAFYLCASSIPGDRMNTEAFFGQGTRLTVV.

J is TRBJ2-7 and V is TRBV10-2, with 9 bases aligning to TRBD1. Germline V gene lookup returns CDR1 WSHSY and CDR2 SAAADI. This CDR3 is 17 amino acids long. V gave up 3 bases and J gave up 0 bases; unmatched junction bases: 9. This CDR3 reads CASSDFDRGVSSYEQYF. DNA for the CDR3: TGCGCCAGCAGTGATTTTGACAGGGGGGTGAGCTCCTACGAGCAGTACTTC.

This clone occurred a few times. This chain joins TRBV6-2 or TRBV6-3 and TRBJ1-5; no definite D call. In germline, CDR1 is MNHEY, CDR2 SVGEGT. The CDR3 has 11 residues. The V and J ends lost 4 bases and 9 bases respectively, with 7 bases between them. CDR3 coding DNA: TGTGCCAGCAGTTCCGGTGGGCCCCAGCATTTT. This translates into CASSSGGPQHF.

The rearrangement uses TRBV6-6 and TRBJ1-4; 9 nucleotides align to TRBD1. This CDR3 contains 15 residues. Germline V gene lookup returns CDR1 MNHNY and CDR2 SVGAGI (reference sequence). The V segment lost 5 bases and the J segment 3 bases; nucleotides outside the gene matches: 4. The chain's CDR3 is CASSTDRGANEKLFF. CDR3 coding DNA: TGTGCCAGCAGTACCGACAGGGGGGCTAATGAAAAACTGTTTTTT.

CDR3 amino acids: CASSLTGTEEEKLFF. CDR3 bases: TGTGCCAGCAGTTTAACCGGGACAGAAGAGGAAAAACTGTTTTTT. The rearrangement joins TRBV27 to TRBJ1-4; 7 nucleotides match TRBD1. From germline, CDR1 is MNHEY and CDR2 SMNVEV (reference sequence). With 2 bases clipped from V and 8 bases from J, the junction kept 8 bases outside the gene matches. This CDR3 has 15 residues.

V and J are TRBV5-8 and TRBJ1-5; possible D gene TRBD1, 6 bases. CDR1 and CDR2 (germline): SGHTS, YDEGEE. The V end lost 2 bases, the J end lost 2 bases, and 11 bases lay between the germline ends. CDR3 length: 15 amino acids. The CDR3 region has the DNA TGTGCCAGCAGCTTACCCAGGGGACGCAATCAGCCCCAGCATTTT. Translated, it gives CASSLPRGRNQPQHF.

V is TRBV6-2 or TRBV6-3 and J is TRBJ2-2; 8 positions agree with TRBD1. The ends lost 3 bases at V and 4 bases at J; junction bases unmatched: 4. CDR1 is MNHEY and CDR2 is SVGEGT in the germline V gene. This CDR3 is built from 15 residues. The CDR3 loop reads CASSYRTGLTGELFF. In DNA form, the CDR3 reads TGTGCCAGCAGTTATAGGACAGGGCTCACCGGGGAGCTGTTTTTT.

The genes are TRBV24-1 and TRBJ2-3; TRBD1 matches at 7 bases. The CDR3 totals 13 residues. The germline V gene has CDR1 KGHDR and CDR2 SFDVKD. With V trimmed by 9 bases and J by 2 bases, 4 bases remained unmatched. CDR3: CATGDSNTDTQYF. CDR3 DNA sequence: TGTGCCACCGGGGACAGCAACACAGATACGCAGTATTTT.

The V gene is TRBV10-3, the J gene TRBJ2-5; D gene unclear. CDR3 length equals 13 residues. Trimming took off 4 bases at V and 10 bases at J, with 16 bases between the two ends. Per germline, CDR1 ENHRY and CDR2 SYGVKD. The CDR3 DNA is TGTGCCATCAGTGCCCAGCCTGAAGAGGACCAGTACTTC. Translating gives CAISAQPEEDQYF.

For the CDR3, the DNA is TGCGCCAGCAGCCGGAGGGACGGATTGGACTACGAGCAGTACTTC. Residues: CASSRRDGLDYEQYF. The chain joins TRBV5-1 to TRBJ2-7, with D possibly matching TRBD2 (6 bases). The CDR3 is 15 amino acids. Germline V gives CDR1 SGHRS, CDR2 YFSETQ. V was pared by 4 bases and J by 3 bases, with 17 bases between.

The gene calls are TRBV30 and TRBJ2-7, with D possibly TRBD1 on 6 matching bases. V shed 5 bases and J shed 3 bases, with 17 bases lying between them. Germline V gene sequence: CDR1 GTSNPN, CDR2 SVGIG (reference sequence). The CDR3 consists of 14 residues. CDR3 region: CAWALNQGRYEQYF. CDR3 coding DNA: TGTGCCTGGGCCCTAAATCAGGGGCGCTACGAGCAGTACTTC. Combining the CDR3 with reference TRBV30 and TRBJ2-7 gives the whole variable domain SQTIHQWPATLVQPVGSPLSLECTVEGTSNPNLYWYRQAAGRGLQLLFYSVGIGQISSEVPQNLSASRPQDRQFILSSKKLLLSDSGFYLCAWALNQGRYEQYFGPGTRLTVT.

The chain combines TRBV6-4 with TRBJ2-3, with 9 bases lining up with TRBD2. The CDR3 covers 15 residues. The V gene's germline CDR1 is MRHNA and CDR2 SNTAGT. Losses at the gene ends were 5 bases for V and 6 bases for J; bases not matched to a gene: 9. Written as DNA, the CDR3 is TGTGCCAGCAGTCCTCTCGCGGGGGGGCCCGATACGCAGTATTTT. This encodes CASSPLAGGPDTQYF.

V and J are TRBV5-1 and TRBJ2-1; the match to TRBD2 covers 8 bases. The CDR3 is 14 amino acids. Germline V lookup: CDR1 SGHRS, CDR2 YFSETQ. V lost 4 bases and J lost 0; bases outside the gene matches: 0. The CDR3 bases are TGCGCCAGCAGCGGGACTAGCTCCTACAATGAGCAGTTCTTC. Protein product: CASSGTSSYNEQFF.

This chain links TRBV4-1 with TRBJ1-2, with D unclear. This CDR3 spans 16 amino acids. Germline V gene sequence: CDR1 MGHRA, CDR2 YSYEKL. V lost 0 bases, J lost 4 bases, and 15 bases lay in between. The CDR3: CASSQDNLIEFYGYTF. For the CDR3, the DNA is TGCGCCAGCAGCCAAGACAATCTTATAGAATTCTATGGCTACACCTTC.

A word on this clone: The same CDR3 arises from other DNA sequences in this sample as well. The gene calls are TRBV30 and TRBJ1-1, with D uncertain. The CDR3 consists of 12 residues. Trimming removed 3 bases at V and 1 base at J, with 6 bases between. CDR1 is GTSNPN and CDR2 is SVGIG in the germline V gene (reference sequence). The CDR3 DNA follows: TGTGCCTGGAGCCGGGAGAACACTGAAGCTTTCTTT. Translation: CAWSRENTEAFF. The complete variable domain, with remaining parts taken from reference TRBV30 and TRBJ1-1, reads SQTIHQWPATLVQPVGSPLSLECTVEGTSNPNLYWYRQAAGRGLQLLFYSVGIGQISSEVPQNLSASRPQDRQFILSSKKLLLSDSGFYLCAWSRENTEAFFGQGTRLTVV.

V and J are TRBV7-2 and TRBJ2-3; D uncertain. The CDR3 consists of 15 residues. V was shortened by 3 bases and J by 2 bases, with 12 bases between the two germline ends. The germline gives CDR1 SGHTA, CDR2 FQGNSA. Written as DNA, the CDR3 is TGTGCCAGCAGCTTGAGGAGAACCTTCACAGATACGCAGTATTTT. Translating it yields CASSLRRTFTDTQYF.

DNA of the CDR3: TGTGCCAGCAGCTTAGGAGGGACTCCTACGGATGAGCAGTTCTTC. As protein: CASSLGGTPTDEQFF. This sequence joins TRBV11-2 and TRBJ2-1; possibly TRBD2 for D (6 bases). This CDR3 has 15 amino acids. Trimming cost V 1 base and J 8 bases, with 15 bases left between them. Per germline, CDR1 SGHAT and CDR2 FQNNGV. Full variable domain (remainder filled in from reference TRBV11-2 and TRBJ2-1): EAGVAQSPRYKIIEKRQSVAFWCNPISGHATLYWYQQILGQGPKLLIQFQNNGVVDDSQLPKDRFSAERLKGVDSTLKIQPAKLEDSAVYLCASSLGGTPTDEQFFGPGTRLTVL.

The chain combines TRBV6-2 or TRBV6-3 with TRBJ2-1; no reliable D call. Trimming pared 5 bases from V and 3 bases from J, leaving 11 bases between. In germline, CDR1 is MNHEY, CDR2 SVGEGT. CDR3 size: 14 residues. CDR3 in amino acids: CASSSRGYYNEQFF. The CDR3 DNA reads TGTGCCAGCAGTAGCCGCGGATACTACAATGAGCAGTTCTTC.

This clone was detected only a few times. As DNA, the CDR3 is TGTGCCAGCAGCTTTGCAGACAATCAGCCCCAGCATTTT. Translated, it gives CASSFADNQPQHF. The V gene is TRBV7-9, the J gene TRBJ1-5, with D unclear. CDR1 is SEHNR, CDR2 FQNEAQ, per germline (reference sequence). The V gene lost 3 bases and the J gene lost 3 bases, with 6 bases spanning the gap. This CDR3 region has 13 residues.